This entry lists 22 T cell receptor beta chains sequenced from one sample in a study of CXCR3-negative and CXCR3-positive naive CD8 T cells. These TCRs are of unknown antigen specificity. Study findings and constraints: Higher TRB CDR3 hydrophobicity marked CXCR3-positive naive cells relative to CXCR3-negative naive cells.

In preparing the TRB cDNA libraries, 5' RACE with UMI labels was used. TCRdb reanalyzed the 5' RACE reads, giving one entry per CDR3 protein sequence and no DNA. Its listing shows approximately 100,000 distinct CDR3 sequences. Sequences were obtained from naive CXCR3+ CD8+ T cells from blood. The subset here: CD45RO-CCR7+CD27+CD95- naive CD8+ T cells expressing CXCR3 (TNR3+). Every receptor here comes from a human donor in good health. Some clones in this sample may be carry-over from other donors' samples.

The V and J genes are TRBV27 and TRBJ2-1. The CDR3 has 15 amino acids. Per germline, CDR1 MNHEY and CDR2 SMNVEV (reference sequence). This CDR3 reads CASSDRTPSYNEKFF.

This chain joins TRBV7-9 and TRBJ1-2. This CDR3 contains 14 residues. Per the germline V gene, CDR1 is SEHNR and CDR2 is FQNEAQ (reference sequence). The CDR3 reads CASSLSGGSYGYTF.

The J gene is TRBJ2-7, the V gene TRBV11-2; TCRdb selects TRBD1, and the lack of DNA leaves this call unchecked. The CDR3 spans 15 residues. Germline CDR1 reads SGHAT; CDR2 reads FQNNGV. This chain's CDR3 is CASSFTGTARYEQYF.

The chain combines TRBV6-2 or TRBV6-3 with TRBJ2-3; TCRdb picks TRBD2, but there is no DNA to check that call. This CDR3 contains 16 residues. CDR1 MNHEY and CDR2 SVGEGT come from the germline V gene. The CDR3 is CASSFGTSGGPDTQYF.

The genes are TRBV28 and TRBJ2-5; TCRdb's D call of TRBD2 is untestable without DNA. There are 15 residues in the CDR3. The germline V gene encodes CDR1 MDHEN and CDR2 SYDVKM. The CDR3 sequence: CASSSPGLNIRTQYF.

The rearrangement joins TRBV28 to TRBJ2-2; absent DNA, TCRdb's TRBD1 call cannot be checked. Germline loops: CDR1 MDHEN, CDR2 SYDVKM. The CDR3 consists of 14 residues. The CDR3 region is CASSAHRGLGELFF.

This rearrangement joins TRBV7-9 to TRBJ2-3; the D call from TCRdb, TRBD2, cannot be confirmed without DNA. This CDR3 has 16 residues. Germline CDR1 is SEHNR and CDR2 is FQNEAQ (reference sequence). CDR3 sequence reads: CASSRPGLANTDTQYF.

This chain connects TRBV6-6 to TRBJ2-5; TCRdb gives TRBD1 as the D gene, but with no DNA this cannot be confirmed. Per germline, CDR1 MNHNY and CDR2 SVGAGI (reference sequence). The CDR3 totals 17 residues. CDR3 region: CASSFTGRWSLGETQYF.

The genes are TRBV28 and TRBJ2-7. Germline loops: CDR1 MDHEN, CDR2 SYDVKM. CDR3 length: 13 residues. CDR3 amino acids: CASSLVRDYEQYF.

This chain connects TRBV9 to TRBJ2-7; TCRdb indicates TRBD2, and absent DNA this call remains unverified. The germline gives CDR1 SGDLS, CDR2 YYNGEE. The CDR3 spans 12 residues. The CDR3 protein is CASSVNSGEQYF.

The V gene is TRBV29-1, the J gene TRBJ2-1; TCRdb outputs TRBD1, but without DNA this stays unchecked. Germline assignment: CDR1 SQVTM and CDR2 ANQGSEA. This CDR3 is built from 16 residues. CDR3 region: CSVESEGYRGYNEQFF.

This chain uses TRBV24-1 with TRBJ1-2; TCRdb gives TRBD1 as the D gene, but with no DNA this cannot be confirmed. There are 14 residues in the CDR3. Germline V gene lookup returns CDR1 KGHDR and CDR2 SFDVKD. CDR3 residues: CATIPGHINYGYTF.

The chain couples TRBV9 to TRBJ2-7; absent DNA, TCRdb's TRBD1 call cannot be checked. The CDR3 has 18 amino acids. The germline gives CDR1 SGDLS, CDR2 YYNGEE. The CDR3 loop reads CASSVGSTYWDRSYEQYF.

This rearrangement joins TRBV4-3 to TRBJ1-4. The CDR3 covers 15 residues. From germline, CDR1 is LGHNA and CDR2 YSLEER. The CDR3 spells CASSQGVATNEKLFF.

The V call is TRBV5-5, the J call TRBJ2-7; with no DNA, the TCRdb D assignment of TRBD2 cannot be verified. The V gene's germline CDR1 is SGHKS and CDR2 YYEKEE (reference sequence). The CDR3 consists of 15 residues. This chain's CDR3 is CASSWGLAGVSEQYF.

This chain joins TRBV11-2 and TRBJ2-7. Germline lookup yields CDR1 SGHAT and CDR2 FQNNGV. The CDR3 sequence is 14 residues long. This CDR3 is CASSFGFRSNEQYF.

The rearrangement joins TRBV29-1 to TRBJ2-3; TCRdb selects TRBD1, and the lack of DNA leaves this call unchecked. Germline assignment: CDR1 SQVTM and CDR2 ANQGSEA. This CDR3 contains 14 residues. This chain's CDR3 is CSVEEGGPVDTQYF.

This sequence joins TRBV12-3 or TRBV12-4 and TRBJ2-3; TCRdb reports TRBD1, a call that lacks DNA to check it against. There are 14 residues in the CDR3. CDR3 protein: CASSLGGATDTQYF.

V and J are TRBV4-1 and TRBJ1-5; the D call from TCRdb, TRBD1, cannot be confirmed without DNA. The CDR3 consists of 14 residues. In germline, CDR1 is MGHRA, CDR2 YSYEKL. CDR3 protein: CASSQVTGDQPQHF.

This chain connects TRBV28 to TRBJ2-4; as DNA is missing, the TRBD2 call by TCRdb cannot be tested. From germline, CDR1 is MDHEN and CDR2 SYDVKM. This CDR3 comprises 13 residues. The CDR3 sequence: CASKREGPDIQYF.

The chain joins TRBV28 to TRBJ2-7. The CDR3 length is 17 residues. In germline, CDR1 is MDHEN, CDR2 SYDVKM. The CDR3 sequence: CASSSQPSRQGSHEQYF.

The chain recombines TRBV4-1 with TRBJ2-2; the D gene TCRdb calls, TRBD1, cannot be checked with no DNA. Germline lookup yields CDR1 MGHRA and CDR2 YSYEKL. This CDR3 comprises 17 residues. CDR3 in amino acids: CASSHGTGVVLTGELFF.